This entry concerns a single T cell receptor (beta chain). After removal of 5 bases from V and 5 bases from J, the junction contained 25 bases not matched to a gene. CDR3 size: 22 residues. From germline, CDR1 is MGHRA and CDR2 YSYEKL. The repertoire was sequenced with immunoSEQ multiplex PCR; TCRdb's copy has only in-frame clones and lacks some. Of around 310,000 clones detected, around four fifths appear once; the ten largest clones hold roughly 6.3%. This specimen belongs to a study of cytotoxic CD8 clonotypes in ibrutinib-treated CLL. The TCR was taken from a human donor with chronic lymphocytic leukemia. The sequencing used PBMCs, collected before ibrutinib treatment. V gene TRBV4-1 combines with J gene TRBJ2-1, with 12 nucleotides matching TRBD2. CDR3 nucleotide sequence: TGCGCCAGCAGCTACAGTGGCCTACAGGGGAAGCGACTAGCGGGAGTGCACAATGAGCAGTTCTTC. The encoded protein is CASSYSGLQGKRLAGVHNEQFF.